What follows describes a single TCR beta chain. The antigen remains unidentified. Time point defined: newly diagnosed, previously untreated cHL patient sample. Newly diagnosed, untreated classical Hodgkin lymphoma PBMCs provided comparison. This record comes from a study of PD-1 blockade in classical Hodgkin lymphoma. Overall study results and limits: Healthy donors reportedly exceeded newly diagnosed patients in baseline TCR diversity. Possibly reflecting disease activity or prior therapy, repertoire differences have causes that remain undefined.

This CDR3 comprises 14 residues. The protocol was immunoSEQ multiplex PCR, while the TCRdb copy is restricted to in-frame clones and leaves out a portion. The sample carries roughly 70,000 clones, 85% to 95% recorded once. The TCR originated in a human donor with classical Hodgkin lymphoma. Sequenced material: peripheral blood mononuclear cells (PBMCs). The chain uses TRBV21-1 and TRBJ2-7; the table's D call, TRBD2, has no DNA check behind it. TRBV21-1 is labeled a pseudogene. CDR3 region: CASSKKVSIYEQYF. CDR3 coding DNA: TGTGCCAGCAGCAAAAAAGTAAGCATCTACGAGCAGTACTTC.